This TCR beta chain was profiled in a study of shared clonotypes between healthy human individuals. A note on this clone: What it binds is not known.

This CDR3 contains 16 residues. Germline V gene lookup returns CDR1 SGHDN and CDR2 FVKESK. The junction had 12 bases not matched to a gene; V was cut back by 5 bases and J by 8 bases. Repertoires were generated with immunoSEQ multiplex PCR, while TCRdb's copy carries only in-frame clones and drops some. The data show about 2 million clones, with 85% to 95% seen just once and under 0.15% held by the top ten. Study outcomes and limitations: Sequencing depth was expected to affect clonotype sharing among donors.

The sample comprised naive CD4+ T cells sorted from blood. Specified subset: CD45RA+ positively selected. V gene TRBV14 combines with J gene TRBJ1-4, with TRBD1 matching over 9 bases. This receptor was identified in a man aged 18 to 30 in good health. In DNA, the CDR3 is TGTGCCAGCAGCATTCGGGACAGGGAAGTCGGGGAAAAACTGTTTTTT. Protein: CASSIRDREVGEKLFF.